Below, 26 T cell receptor beta chains from the same sample are listed, as sequenced in a study of blood T cells in healthy people across ages (dated by TCRdb to between 2015 and 2016). Library method: 5' RACE. Sequencing relied on an Illumina HiSeq 2500. A second PCR of about 7 to 12 cycles was run with a J-beta primer mix and a sample-barcoded 5' primer. TCRdb took the public reads, trimmed them with fastp at Q25, ran MiXCR for clone calling and kept in-frame beta chains. One record per CDR3 amino acid sequence lists the most common genes and DNA. The sample table contains 750,000 to 950,000 distinct CDR3 sequences; only one count was recorded for roughly 26% of them. The ten largest make up around 3% of the sample. The same specimen was also included in a second study, on T cells of mothers and their children.

The specimen was blood. The receptors come from a boy aged 5-17 years in good health.

This clonotype was counted only a few times. The chain carries TRBV4-1 and TRBJ2-3; TRBD1 might be the D (6 bases). Germline CDR1 is MGHRA and CDR2 is YSYEKL. The CDR3 runs 14 residues. Trimming removed 3 bases from V and 1 base from J, with 8 bases in between. CDR3 amino acids: CASSHRQGTDTQYF. The CDR3 DNA follows: TGCGCCAGCAGCCATAGACAGGGCACAGATACGCAGTATTTT.

The CDR3 sequence: CSARGGYNQETQYF. The CDR3 DNA reads as TGCAGTGCTAGAGGGGGATACAATCAAGAGACCCAGTACTTC. This chain uses TRBV20-1 with TRBJ2-5; D gene uncertain. The CDR3 length is 14 residues. Trimming pared 1 base from V and 2 bases from J, leaving 11 bases between. CDR1 DFQATT and CDR2 SNEGSKA come from the germline V gene (reference sequence).

There are a few counts of this clonotype. The V gene is TRBV5-1, the J gene TRBJ2-5, with no clear D. The J call may not be correct, given that the DNA end is closer to TRBJ2-1. The CDR3 is 15 residues long. The V gene's germline CDR1 is SGHRS and CDR2 YFSETQ. The CDR3 is CASSLGAGQTNEQFF. In DNA form, the CDR3 reads TGCGCCAGCAGCTTGGGGGCCGGCCAGACCAATGAGCAGTTCTTC.

The V gene is TRBV4-1, the J gene TRBJ2-1; D perhaps matches TRBD2 (5 bases). V lost 1 base to trimming and J lost 8 bases, with 15 bases between them. There are 15 residues in the CDR3. Germline CDR1 reads MGHRA; CDR2 reads YSYEKL. CDR3 protein: CASSQGMRAMDEQFF. Here the CDR3 DNA reads TGCGCCAGCAGCCAAGGCATGAGGGCAATGGATGAGCAGTTCTTC.

The chain recombines TRBV3-1 with TRBJ1-2, with 8 bases aligning to TRBD1. CDR3 length equals 16 residues. CDR1 and CDR2 (germline): LGHDT, YNNKEL (reference sequence). V was clipped by 0 bases and J by 3 bases; unmatched bases: 6. CDR3 sequence: CASSQEPGTGHYGYTF. The CDR3 coding sequence is TGTGCCAGCAGCCAAGAACCCGGGACAGGTCACTATGGCTACACCTTC.

This sequence joins TRBV5-8 and TRBJ2-5; a possible D gene is TRBD2 (5 bases). CDR1 SGHTS and CDR2 YDEGEE come from the germline V gene. This CDR3 spans 16 amino acids. Trimming took 4 bases from V and 4 from J, leaving 20 bases between them. CDR3 sequence (DNA): TGTGCCAGCAGCCCGGGGTCGGGGATCTACAGAGAGACCCAGTACTTC. This translates into CASSPGSGIYRETQYF.

The genes are TRBV3-1 and TRBJ2-7; 13 bases are a match to TRBD2. Germline CDR1 LGHDT, CDR2 YNNKEL (reference sequence). The junction had 6 bases not matched to a gene; V was cut back by 4 bases and J by 12 bases. The CDR3 sequence is 13 residues long. The DNA of the CDR3 is TGTGCCAGCAGCCCAGGACTAGCGGGGGCCCCGTACTTC. Its translation: CASSPGLAGAPYF.

A few counts support this clonotype. V gene TRBV24-1 combines with J gene TRBJ1-1, with 8 bases lining up with TRBD1. Per germline, CDR1 KGHDR and CDR2 SFDVKD. The CDR3 totals 16 residues. The ends lost 3 bases at V and 1 base at J; junction bases unmatched: 6. The CDR3 DNA reads TGTGCCACCAGTGATCTATCCCAGGGGGCGAACACTGAAGCTTTCTTT. Its protein product is CATSDLSQGANTEAFF.

V gene TRBV6-5 combines with J gene TRBJ2-1, with 8 bases that match TRBD2. This CDR3 has 15 amino acids. The J segment lost 5 bases and the V segment lost 5 bases, leaving 8 bases of the junction unmatched. Germline V gene lookup returns CDR1 MNHEY and CDR2 SVGAGI. The CDR3 reads CASSNQGLVHNEQFF. Here the CDR3 DNA reads TGTGCCAGCAGTAACCAGGGACTAGTCCACAATGAGCAGTTCTTC.

The V and J genes are TRBV6-2 or TRBV6-3 and TRBJ2-2; no clear D gene. From germline, CDR1 is MNHEY and CDR2 SVGEGT. V gave up 6 bases and J gave up 2 bases, with 10 bases separating them. The CDR3 has 14 residues. The CDR3 here is CASRTWGNTGELFF. DNA of the CDR3: TGTGCCAGCAGAACTTGGGGAAACACCGGGGAGCTGTTTTTT.

This chain links TRBV20-1 with TRBJ1-2; 8 bases align to TRBD1. From germline, CDR1 is DFQATT and CDR2 SNEGSKA (reference sequence). V was clipped by 4 bases and J by 5 bases; unmatched bases: 3. CDR3 length: 12 residues. CDR3 nucleotides: TGCAGTGCTACCGGACAGGGTTATGGCTACACCTTC. Its translation: CSATGQGYGYTF.

The V gene is TRBV20-1, the J gene TRBJ1-4; D perhaps matches TRBD1 (5 bases). In germline, CDR1 is DFQATT, CDR2 SNEGSKA (reference sequence). Trimming took off 5 bases at V and 7 bases at J, with 20 bases between the two ends. CDR3 size: 15 residues. CDR3 nucleotides: TGCAGTGCTCCTTCCCCGGGGTCGAGGGGTGAAAAACTGTTTTTT. Its protein is CSAPSPGSRGEKLFF.

On this clonotype itself: One end of the junction varies from germline; a read error may be responsible. The chain carries TRBV12-3 or TRBV12-4 and TRBJ2-4; maybe TRBD1 (6 bases). The CDR3 sequence is 15 residues long. CDR3 protein: CASSLFDRDKNTQYF. CDR3 coding DNA: TGTGCCAGCAGTTTATTCGACCGGGACAAAAACACTCAGTACTTC.

The V gene is TRBV6-4, the J gene TRBJ2-6, with D possibly matching TRBD1 (6 bases). With 5 bases removed from V and 4 bases from J, the gap between germline ends came to 15 bases. Per the germline V gene, CDR1 is MRHNA and CDR2 is SNTAGT. The CDR3 is made up of 16 amino acids. The DNA for the CDR3 is TGTGCCAGCAGTAGCGACAGGTCGCGAGGGGCCAACGTCCTGACTTTC. Encoded protein: CASSSDRSRGANVLTF.

The V gene is TRBV6-1, the J gene TRBJ2-4, with 7 bases fitting TRBD1. After removal of 6 bases from V and 0 bases from J, the junction contained 8 bases not matched to a gene. The germline V gene encodes CDR1 MNHNS and CDR2 SASEGT. The CDR3 extends over 16 amino acids. In DNA, the CDR3 is TGTGCCAGCAGCCGAACAGGGGACCTAGCCAAAAACATTCAGTACTTC. Encoded protein: CASSRTGDLAKNIQYF.

Only a few counts were recorded for this clonotype. This chain connects TRBV12-3 or TRBV12-4 to TRBJ2-5; 7 bases map to TRBD2. The end of the DNA is better explained by TRBJ2-7, so the J call may be wrong. CDR3 length: 14 amino acids. DNA for the CDR3: TGTGCCAGCAGTTCCTCCGGGACTACCTACGAGCAGTACTTC. Amino acid sequence: CASSSSGTTYEQYF.

The chain couples TRBV28 to TRBJ2-5, with 9 bases lining up with TRBD2. The DNA end is more similar to TRBJ2-7, so the J call may be wrong. The CDR3 covers 14 residues. The germline CDR1 and CDR2 sequences are MDHEN and SYDVKM. The CDR3 bases are TGTGCCAGCAGTCCCCGACTAGCGGCCTACGAGCAGTACTTC. Amino acids: CASSPRLAAYEQYF.

This clonotype was seen only once. V and J are TRBV7-9 and TRBJ1-4, with TRBD1 matching over 9 bases. Trimming removed 4 bases from V and 8 bases from J; junction bases left unmatched: 2. The germline CDR1 and CDR2 sequences are SEHNR and FQNEAQ (reference sequence). This CDR3 has 13 amino acids. The CDR3 nucleotides read TGTGCCAGCAGCTGGGGACAGGGAGAAAAACTGTTTTTT. Translation: CASSWGQGEKLFF.

This clonotype was seen a few times. V gene TRBV7-3 combines with J gene TRBJ2-1; TRBD1 agrees at 8 bases. Germline V lookup: CDR1 SGHTA, CDR2 FQGTGA. V was clipped by 5 bases and J by 3 bases; unmatched bases: 6. The CDR3 is 15 residues long. The CDR3 sequence: CASSGDRGGYNEQFF. CDR3 DNA sequence: TGTGCCAGCAGCGGTGACAGGGGAGGCTACAATGAGCAGTTCTTC. The entire variable domain, with the rest obtained from reference TRBV7-3 and TRBJ2-1, is as follows: GAGVSQTPSNKVTEKGKYVELRCDPISGHTALYWYRQSLGQGPEFLIYFQGTGAADDSGLPNDRFFAVRPEGSVSTLKIQRTERGDSAVYLCASSGDRGGYNEQFFGPGTRLTVL.

V usage is TRBV20-1 and J usage is TRBJ1-1; weak D call: TRBD1 (6 bases). In germline, CDR1 is DFQATT, CDR2 SNEGSKA (reference sequence). The V gene lost 2 bases and the J gene lost 3 bases, with 16 bases spanning the gap. There are 15 residues in the CDR3. This CDR3 is CSARRSGTMDTEAFF. The CDR3 coding sequence is TGCAGTGCTAGACGCTCCGGGACAATGGACACTGAAGCTTTCTTT.

About this clonotype itself: At one end the junction does not follow the germline gene, possibly because of a read error. The CDR3 loop is CASSPIPSGGYNERFF. The DNA for the CDR3 is TGTGCCAGCAGTCCTATCCCTAGCGGGGGTTACAATGAGCGGTTCTTC. The gene calls are TRBV6-6 and TRBJ2-1; 10 bases line up with TRBD2. This CDR3 has 16 amino acids. Germline V lookup: CDR1 MNHNY, CDR2 SVGAGI (reference sequence).

The CDR3 DNA is TGTGCCAGCAGTTTATCCTCCCTCAATCAGCCCCAGCATTTT. This sequence encodes CASSLSSLNQPQHF. V and J are TRBV27 and TRBJ1-5; D gene uncertain. Germline V gene sequence: CDR1 MNHEY, CDR2 SMNVEV (reference sequence). V shed 0 bases and J shed 3 bases, with 6 bases lying between them. The CDR3 spans 14 residues.

The rearrangement uses TRBV20-1 and TRBJ2-1; D assignment may be TRBD1 or TRBD2 (5 bases each). The CDR3 has 17 amino acids. Trimming removed 1 base from V and 4 bases from J, with 20 bases in between. In germline, CDR1 is DFQATT, CDR2 SNEGSKA (reference sequence). DNA for the CDR3: TGCAGTGCTAGAGGGCTGGAGGACACTACAAAATACAATGAGCAGTTCTTC. Translation: CSARGLEDTTKYNEQFF.

This sequence joins TRBV30 and TRBJ2-7; D gene ambiguous. This CDR3 has 11 residues. Germline CDR1 reads GTSNPN; CDR2 reads SVGIG (reference sequence). With 3 bases removed from V and 6 bases from J, the gap between germline ends came to 9 bases. The CDR3 loop is CAWRFTGEQYF. The DNA for the CDR3 is TGTGCCTGGAGATTTACGGGCGAGCAGTACTTC.

The chain links TRBV6-2 or TRBV6-3 to TRBJ2-3, with no clear D. Germline values: CDR1 MNHEY, CDR2 SVGEGT. Trimming took 4 bases from V and 7 from J, leaving 9 bases between them. The CDR3 loop spans 12 amino acids. The chain's CDR3 is CASSSERYTQYF. As DNA, the CDR3 is TGTGCCAGCAGTTCTGAGAGATATACGCAGTATTTT.

This clonotype came up many times. The rearrangement links TRBV5-1 to TRBJ2-7, with no clear D. Trimming removed 0 bases from V and 0 bases from J, with 7 bases in between. Germline V CDR1 and CDR2: SGHRS, YFSETQ. The CDR3 has 14 residues. The CDR3 region is CASSLVAASYEQYF. The CDR3, as DNA: TGCGCCAGCAGCTTGGTCGCGGCCTCCTACGAGCAGTACTTC.